Described below is a single TCR beta chain sequence and its context. The antigen remains unidentified. This sample was included in a study of radiotherapy plus CTLA-4 blockade in lung cancer. Whole-study context: An objective response was seen in about a sixth of patients, and disease control in 25% to 40%. Study observations and caveats: Radiotherapy plus ipilimumab was followed by expansion in blood of tumor-derived TCR clones. Interferon-beta and early blood T cell clone dynamics reportedly predicted response best.

Each patient with chemo-refractory metastatic non-small-cell lung cancer was treated with focal radiation plus CTLA-4 blockade using ipilimumab. The repertoire was sequenced with immunoSEQ multiplex PCR; TCRdb's copy has only in-frame clones and lacks some. Altogether about 43,000 clones are present, over 60% being singletons, with the ten largest covering about 23%. Germline-derived CDR1 and CDR2 are SGHAT and FQNNGV. This CDR3 region has 14 residues. V was shortened by 3 bases and J by 7 bases, with 16 bases between the two germline ends. The sample in question was peripheral blood, obtained from a patient treated with radiotherapy plus ipilimumab. The genes are TRBV11-2 and TRBJ2-7; a weak D match, TRBD1 (5 bases). The receptor comes from a human donor with non-small cell lung cancer who had a partial response to radiotherapy plus ipilimumab. This chain's CDR3 is CASSFGNQGREQYF. CDR3 DNA sequence: TGTGCCAGCAGCTTTGGGAATCAGGGTCGGGAGCAGTACTTC. Full variable domain (rest looked up from reference TRBV11-2 and TRBJ2-7): EAGVAQSPRYKIIEKRQSVAFWCNPISGHATLYWYQQILGQGPKLLIQFQNNGVVDDSQLPKDRFSAERLKGVDSTLKIQPAKLEDSAVYLCASSFGNQGREQYFGPGTRLTVT.